This T cell receptor (beta chain) was obtained from a study of cytomegalovirus exposure and HLA in healthy donors. Study-wide findings and caveats: It emerged from a later analysis that several of the most significant clusters appeared to be linked to common viral pathogens. Later analysis identified a missense DCLRE1C variant that was linked to TCR beta V- and J-gene trimming. For most TCR beta V segments, an earlier analysis put the productive rate at about 90% or about 30% of the time.

Germline CDR1 is MNHEY and CDR2 is SVGAGI. V was pared by 7 bases and J by 8 bases, with 13 bases of the junction left unmatched. The length of the CDR3 is 15 residues. As concerns this clone: No antigen is known for it.

PCR primers comprised 60 Vbeta and 13 Jbeta primers. Assay used: immunoSEQ multiplex PCR; TCRdb lists only in-frame clones, some missing. This sample's table reports under 90,000 clones. The chain joins TRBV6-5 to TRBJ1-4; the match to TRBD1 covers 7 bases. The receptor comes from a man aged 50 or older in good health and CMV-seropositive. The specimen was PBMCs. CDR3 sequence: CASKLQGREEEKLFF. The CDR3 region has the DNA TGTGCCAGCAAACTACAGGGGCGGGAGGAAGAAAAACTGTTTTTT.